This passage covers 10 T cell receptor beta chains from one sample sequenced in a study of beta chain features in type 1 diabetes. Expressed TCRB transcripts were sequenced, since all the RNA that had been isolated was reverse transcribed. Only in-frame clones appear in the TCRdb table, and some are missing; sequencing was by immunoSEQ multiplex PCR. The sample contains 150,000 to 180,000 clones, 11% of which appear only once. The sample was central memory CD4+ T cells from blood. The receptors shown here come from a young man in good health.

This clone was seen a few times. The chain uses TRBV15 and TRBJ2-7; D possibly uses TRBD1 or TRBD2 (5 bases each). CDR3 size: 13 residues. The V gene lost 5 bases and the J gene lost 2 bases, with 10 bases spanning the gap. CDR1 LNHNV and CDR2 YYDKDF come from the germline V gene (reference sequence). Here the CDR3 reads CATSGTKPYEQYF. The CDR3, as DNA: TGTGCCACCAGCGGGACGAAACCCTACGAGCAGTACTTC.

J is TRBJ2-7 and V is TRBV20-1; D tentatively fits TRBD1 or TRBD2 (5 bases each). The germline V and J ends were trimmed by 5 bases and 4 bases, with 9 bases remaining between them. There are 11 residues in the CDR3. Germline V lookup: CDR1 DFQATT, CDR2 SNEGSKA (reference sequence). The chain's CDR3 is CSAGTGYEQYF. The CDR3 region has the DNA TGCAGTGCTGGGACGGGGTACGAGCAGTACTTC.

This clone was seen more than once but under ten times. This CDR3 is CASLVNPGGETQYF. In nucleotides, the CDR3 is TGTGCCAGCCTAGTAAACCCTGGGGGAGAGACCCAGTACTTC. V gene TRBV7-2 combines with J gene TRBJ2-5; D could derive from TRBD1 or TRBD2 (5 bases each). The CDR3 length is 14 residues. V was clipped by 8 bases and J by 4 bases, with 17 bases between them. Germline CDR1 and CDR2: SGHTA and FQGNSA.

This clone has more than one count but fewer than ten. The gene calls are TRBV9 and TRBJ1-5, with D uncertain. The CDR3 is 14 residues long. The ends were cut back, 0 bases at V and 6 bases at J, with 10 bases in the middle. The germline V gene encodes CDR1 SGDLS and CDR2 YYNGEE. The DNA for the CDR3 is TGTGCCAGCAGCGTAGGAGGGCTGACTCAGCCCCAGCATTTT. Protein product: CASSVGGLTQPQHF.

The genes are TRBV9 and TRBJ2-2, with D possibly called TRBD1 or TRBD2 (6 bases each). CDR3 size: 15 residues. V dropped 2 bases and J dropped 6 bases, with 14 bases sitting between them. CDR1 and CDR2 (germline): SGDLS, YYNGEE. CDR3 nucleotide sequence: TGTGCCAGCAGCGTGCGGGACATCACGCCCGGGGAGCTGTTTTTT. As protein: CASSVRDITPGELFF.

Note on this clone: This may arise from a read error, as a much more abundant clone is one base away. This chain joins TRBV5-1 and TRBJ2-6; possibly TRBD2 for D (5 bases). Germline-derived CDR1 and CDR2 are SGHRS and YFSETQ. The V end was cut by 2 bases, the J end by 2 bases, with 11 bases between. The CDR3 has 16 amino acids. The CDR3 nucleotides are TGCGCCAGCAGCTTTGGAGGATCGGCTGGGGCCAACGTCCTGACTTTC. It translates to CASSFGGSAGANVLTF.

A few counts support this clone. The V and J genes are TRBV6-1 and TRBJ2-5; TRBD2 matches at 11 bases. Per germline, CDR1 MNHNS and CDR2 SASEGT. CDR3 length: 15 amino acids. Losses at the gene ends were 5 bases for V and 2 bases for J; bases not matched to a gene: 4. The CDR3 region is CASSLGLAAQETQYF. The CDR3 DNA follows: TGTGCCAGCAGTTTGGGACTAGCGGCACAAGAGACCCAGTACTTC.

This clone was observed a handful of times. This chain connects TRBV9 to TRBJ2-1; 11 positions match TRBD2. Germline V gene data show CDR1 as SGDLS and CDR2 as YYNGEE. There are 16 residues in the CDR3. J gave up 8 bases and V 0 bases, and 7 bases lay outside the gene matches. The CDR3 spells CASSVELAGGSDEQFF. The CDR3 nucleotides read TGTGCCAGCAGCGTAGAGCTAGCGGGAGGTTCCGATGAGCAGTTCTTC.

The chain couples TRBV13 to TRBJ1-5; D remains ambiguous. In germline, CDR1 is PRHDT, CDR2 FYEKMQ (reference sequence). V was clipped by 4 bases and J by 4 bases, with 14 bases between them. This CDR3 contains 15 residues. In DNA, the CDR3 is TGTGCCAGCAGCTGCCTAGGGTTAGCAAATCAGCCCCAGCATTTT. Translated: CASSCLGLANQPQHF.

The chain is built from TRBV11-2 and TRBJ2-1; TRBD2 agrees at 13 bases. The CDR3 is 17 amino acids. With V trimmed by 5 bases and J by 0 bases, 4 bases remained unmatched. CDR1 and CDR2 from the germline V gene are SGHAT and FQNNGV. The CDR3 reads CASSTGLAGRSYNEQFF. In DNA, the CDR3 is TGTGCCAGCAGCACGGGACTAGCGGGACGCTCCTACAATGAGCAGTTCTTC.